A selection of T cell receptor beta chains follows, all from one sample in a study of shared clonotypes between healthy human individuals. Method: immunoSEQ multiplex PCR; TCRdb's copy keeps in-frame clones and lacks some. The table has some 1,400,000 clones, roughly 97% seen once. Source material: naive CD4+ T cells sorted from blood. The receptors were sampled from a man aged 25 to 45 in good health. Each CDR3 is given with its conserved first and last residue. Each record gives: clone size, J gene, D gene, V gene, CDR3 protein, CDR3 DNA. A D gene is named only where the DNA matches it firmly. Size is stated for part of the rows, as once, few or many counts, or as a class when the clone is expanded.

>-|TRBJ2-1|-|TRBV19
CASNPGPSYNEQFF
TGTGCCAGTAATCCGGGGCCCTCCTACAATGAGCAGTTCTTC
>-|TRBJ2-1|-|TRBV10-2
CASMTALYNEQFF
TGCGCCAGCATGACAGCACTTTACAATGAGCAGTTCTTC
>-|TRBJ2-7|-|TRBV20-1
CSAGQSYEQYF
TGCAGTGCAGGACAGTCCTACGAGCAGTACTTC
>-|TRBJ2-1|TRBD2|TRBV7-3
CASSPFRRASGTSPPQNEQFF
TGTGCCAGCAGCCCATTTAGGAGGGCTAGCGGGACCTCACCCCCACAGAATGAGCAGTTCTTC
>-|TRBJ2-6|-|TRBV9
CASSVRWTAESGANVLTF
TGTGCCAGCAGCGTAAGATGGACGGCCGAGAGTGGGGCCAACGTCCTGACTTTC
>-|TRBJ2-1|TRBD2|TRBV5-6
CASSLVAGVGNEQFF
TGTGCCAGCAGCTTGGTAGCGGGAGTAGGGAATGAGCAGTTCTTC
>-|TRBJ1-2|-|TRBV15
CATSRGPRAGAGYGYTF
TGTGCCACCAGCAGAGGGCCGAGGGCAGGGGCCGGTTATGGCTACACCTTC
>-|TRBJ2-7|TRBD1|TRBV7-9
CASSVEDRATYEQYF
TGTGCCAGCAGCGTCGAGGACAGGGCGACCTACGAGCAGTACTTC
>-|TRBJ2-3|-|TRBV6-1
CASRKTDTQYF
TGTGCCAGCAGAAAAACAGATACGCAGTATTTT
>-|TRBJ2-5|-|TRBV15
CATSREHGEETQYF
TGTGCCACCAGCAGGGAACACGGAGAAGAGACCCAGTACTTC
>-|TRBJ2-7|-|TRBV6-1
CASSEARWEVAYEQYF
TGTGCCAGCAGTGAAGCGCGGTGGGAGGTCGCCTACGAGCAGTACTTC
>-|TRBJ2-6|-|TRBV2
CASSTSGANVLTF
TGTGCCAGCAGCACCAGTGGGGCCAACGTCCTGACTTTC
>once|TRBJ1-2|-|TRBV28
CASTAGDTNYGYTF
TGTGCCAGCACCGCCGGCGACACCAACTATGGCTACACCTTC
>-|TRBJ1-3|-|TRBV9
CASSRDHRSGNTIYF
TGTGCCAGCAGCCGCGACCACAGATCTGGAAACACCATATATTTT
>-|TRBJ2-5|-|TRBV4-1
CASSQRTVGETQYF
TGCGCCAGCAGCCAGAGGACGGTGGGGGAGACCCAGTACTTC
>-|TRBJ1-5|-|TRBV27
CASSPQGSSQPQHF
TGTGCCAGCAGTCCGCAGGGCTCGAGTCAGCCCCAGCATTTT
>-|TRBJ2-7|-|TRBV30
CAWRSLGGPYEQYF
TGTGCCTGGAGAAGTTTAGGTGGGCCCTACGAGCAGTACTTC
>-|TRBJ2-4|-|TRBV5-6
CASSGDLAKNIQYF
TGTGCCAGCAGCGGGGACCTAGCCAAAAACATTCAGTACTTC